The source of this TCR beta chain is a study of cytomegalovirus exposure and HLA in healthy donors. Regarding the study as a whole: Researchers catalogued approximately 170 TCR beta chains as cytomegalovirus-associated.

A remark on this clone: Its antigen is as yet unknown.

The CDR3 has 16 amino acids. CDR1 SGHRS and CDR2 YFSETQ come from the germline V gene. With 6 bases removed from V and 7 bases from J, the gap between germline ends came to 20 bases. Primers for the PCR totalled 60 Vbeta and 13 Jbeta. The assay was immunoSEQ multiplex PCR, and TCRdb's table has in-frame clones only and misses some. The table includes 150,000 to 200,000 clones, approximately 80% detected once. The V and J genes are TRBV5-1 and TRBJ1-6; D might be TRBD1 (6 bases). The source of this sequence is a man in his fifties or sixties in good health and CMV-seropositive. Sequenced material: PBMCs. The CDR3 protein is CASTRGLGGVNSPLHF. The CDR3 DNA is TGCGCCAGCACCCGCGGTTTAGGGGGAGTCAATTCACCCCTCCACTTT.